A selection of T cell receptor beta chains follows, all from one sample in a study of blood T cells in healthy people across ages. TCRdb used MiXCR to reprocess the 5' RACE reads, holding one entry per CDR3 protein. The data hold about 1.1 million distinct CDR3 sequences, with more than 30% observed a single time. The sequencing sample was made of blood. Receptors originate from a man between 18 and 35 years old in good health. CDR3s include the opening cysteine and the closing phenylalanine or tryptophan. D genes are given only for firm matches. The size of a clone is reported for some rows only, either as once, few or many, or as a class for expanded clones.

V	D	J	size	CDR3	DNA
TRBV7-3	-	TRBJ2-5	-	CASSLSLDNEQYF	TGTGCCAGCAGCCTCAGTCTAGACAATGAGCAGTACTTC
TRBV28	-	TRBJ2-1	few	CASSGRREQFF	TGTGCCAGCAGTGGCCGCAGAGAGCAGTTCTTC
TRBV28	-	TRBJ1-1	-	CASSPFGRANTEAFF	TGTGCCAGCAGTCCCTTTGGGAGGGCGAACACTGAAGCTTTCTTT
TRBV11-1	-	TRBJ2-1	once	CASSFEDTSYNEQFF	TGTGCCAGCAGCTTCGAGGATACTTCCTACAATGAGCAGTTCTTC
TRBV24-1	-	TRBJ2-3	few	CATSDFGGDTQYF	TGTGCCACCAGTGATTTTGGGGGAGATACGCAGTATTTT
TRBV20-1	-	TRBJ1-2	few	CSARVRAYGYTF	TGCAGTGCTAGAGTGAGGGCCTATGGCTACACCTTC
TRBV18	-	TRBJ1-2	-	CASSPVGEEYYGYTF	TGTGCCAGCTCACCAGTCGGGGAAGAATACTATGGCTACACCTTC
TRBV28	-	TRBJ2-1	-	CASSFHTVAGGEQFF	TGTGCCAGCAGTTTCCATACCGTTGCCGGGGGTGAGCAGTTCTTC
TRBV5-1	TRBD1	TRBJ1-2	-	CASTSEVGTGFNYGYTF	TGCGCCAGCACCTCAGAGGTGGGGACAGGGTTCAACTATGGCTACACCTTC
TRBV12-3/TRBV12-4	-	TRBJ1-2	once	CASSSRQAAGGYTF	TGTGCCAGCAGCTCTAGACAGGCTGCGGGGGGCTACACCTTC
TRBV6-5	-	TRBJ1-2	few	CASSVQGRDYGYTF	TGTGCCAGCAGTGTACAGGGTAGGGACTATGGCTACACCTTC
TRBV7-2	TRBD2	TRBJ2-5	few	CASSLLLGLAGETQYF	TGTGCCAGCAGCTTATTGTTAGGACTAGCAGGAGAGACCCAGTACTTC
TRBV7-2	-	TRBJ1-3	-	CASSLTGFGNTIYF	TGTGCCAGCAGCCTTACAGGGTTTGGAAACACCATATATTTT
TRBV4-1	TRBD1	TRBJ2-1	-	CASSPGQGCGEQFF	TGCGCCAGCAGTCCGGGACAGGGTTGTGGTGAGCAGTTCTTC
TRBV7-2	-	TRBJ1-2	-	CASSLPQQGTPNYGYTF	TGTGCCAGCAGCTTACCGCAGCAGGGGACACCTAACTATGGCTACACCTTC
TRBV3-1	-	TRBJ1-4	few	CASSRQMEKLFF	TGTGCCAGCAGTCGACAGATGGAAAAACTGTTTTTT
TRBV20-1	TRBD1	TRBJ1-1	few	CSAMGTGTTQFLNTEAFF	TGCAGTGCCATGGGGACAGGGACCACTCAATTTTTGAACACTGAAGCTTTCTTT
TRBV13	TRBD1	TRBJ2-3	-	CVSSLGTGGGTDTQYF	TGTGTCAGCAGCTTAGGGACAGGGGGTGGCACAGATACGCAGTATTTT
TRBV5-1	-	TRBJ1-1	once	CASSLISGSEAFF	TGCGCCAGCAGCCTCATCTCAGGGTCTGAAGCTTTCTTT
TRBV29-1	-	TRBJ1-1	-	CSVYTGMNTEAFF	TGCAGCGTTTATACGGGGATGAACACTGAAGCTTTCTTT
TRBV20-1	-	TRBJ2-7	few	CSARFGGREQYF	TGCAGTGCTAGGTTCGGGGGGCGCGAGCAGTACTTC
TRBV21-1	-	TRBJ2-1	-	CAAGGTGIFDEQFF	TGTGCCGCGGGAGGGACAGGGATTTTCGATGAGCAGTTCTTC
TRBV20-1	-	TRBJ2-1	few	CSARDDIRASANEQFF	TGCAGTGCTAGAGATGATATTCGGGCTTCAGCCAATGAGCAGTTCTTC
TRBV5-1	-	TRBJ2-1	-	CASSLGVTRNEQFF	TGCGCCAGCAGCTTGGGTGTTACCCGGAATGAGCAGTTCTTC
TRBV10-3	TRBD2	TRBJ2-3	many	CAITQRGGSRDTQYF	TGTGCCATCACGCAACGGGGGGGCAGTAGGGATACGCAGTATTTT
TRBV12-3/TRBV12-4	-	TRBJ2-1	-	CASSLDSSYEQFF	TGTGCCAGCAGTCTTGACAGTTCCTACGAGCAGTTCTTC
TRBV7-2	TRBD1	TRBJ1-5	-	CASSLYPGQADQPQHF	TGTGCCAGCAGCTTATATCCGGGACAGGCCGATCAGCCCCAGCATTTT
TRBV4-1	-	TRBJ1-5	many	CASSSGGSQPQHF	TGCGCCAGCAGCTCTGGGGGTTCGCAGCCCCAGCATTTT
TRBV5-5	TRBD1	TRBJ1-2	-	CASKQTGSYGYTF	TGTGCCAGCAAACAGACAGGGAGCTATGGCTACACCTTC
TRBV27	-	TRBJ2-7	few	CASRARFTSYEQYF	TGTGCCAGCAGGGCCAGATTTACCTCCTACGAGCAGTACTTC
TRBV20-1	-	TRBJ1-2	-	CSARDGGAGSAYGYTF	TGCAGTGCTAGAGATGGCGGTGCAGGGTCAGCCTATGGCTACACCTTC
TRBV20-1	-	TRBJ1-5	-	CSAIGVSNQPQHF	TGCAGTGCCATAGGAGTATCCAATCAGCCCCAGCATTTT
TRBV10-3	-	TRBJ1-1	-	CAISESEGMNTEAFF	TGTGCCATCAGTGAGTCGGAGGGGATGAACACTGAAGCTTTCTTT
TRBV7-2	-	TRBJ2-5	-	CASSLIYRGWKETQYF	TGTGCCAGCAGCTTAATTTATAGGGGTTGGAAAGAGACCCAGTACTTC
TRBV21-1	-	TRBJ1-3	-	CASLCEGSPDTIYF	TGTGCCAGCCTTTGCGAGGGGTCCCCGGACACCATATATTTT
TRBV21-1	-	TRBJ2-1	-	CASSERSGQGATKISYEQFF	TGTGCCAGCAGCGAACGATCGGGACAGGGGGCCACAAAGATTTCCTACGAGCAGTTCTTC
TRBV28	-	TRBJ1-5	-	CASSLRRDGNQPQHF	TGTGCCAGCAGTTTGCGAAGGGATGGCAATCAGCCCCAGCATTTT
TRBV4-3	TRBD2	TRBJ2-3	once	CASSQEFSGGAIDTQYF	TGCGCCAGCAGCCAAGAATTCAGCGGGGGGGCCATAGATACGCAGTATTTT
TRBV20-1	-	TRBJ1-5	-	CSARRDPDQPQHF	TGCAGTGCTAGAAGAGACCCCGATCAGCCCCAGCATTTT
TRBV6-5	-	TRBJ2-7	once	CASSPIYEGETYEQYF	TGTGCCAGCAGCCCCATTTACGAGGGGGAGACCTACGAGCAGTACTTC
TRBV20-1	-	TRBJ2-7	-	CSARLTASGRDEQYF	TGCAGTGCTAGATTAACCGCCTCGGGACGGGACGAGCAGTACTTC
TRBV10-3	-	TRBJ1-1	few	CAISAGDTEAFF	TGTGCCATCAGTGCAGGGGACACTGAAGCTTTCTTT
TRBV9	TRBD2	TRBJ2-3	-	CASSTSGTRVTDTQYF	TGTGCCAGCAGCACCTCCGGGACTAGAGTGACAGATACGCAGTATTTT
TRBV7-2	-	TRBJ2-7	-	CASSYPGNNEQYF	TGTGCCAGCAGCTACCCGGGAAACAATGAGCAGTACTTC
TRBV27	-	TRBJ2-6	once	CASSLLTAAGANVLTF	TGTGCCAGCAGTTTACTTACAGCCGCTGGGGCCAACGTCCTGACTTTC
TRBV7-9	TRBD1	TRBJ2-1	few	CASSFTGTGPFF	TGTGCCAGCAGCTTCACTGGGACAGGTCCGTTCTTC
TRBV2	-	TRBJ2-1	many	CASSGGGSYNEQFF	TGTGCCAGCAGTGGAGGGGGATCCTACAATGAGCAGTTCTTC
TRBV7-8	TRBD1	TRBJ1-2	-	CASSTRTGRGYGYTF	TGTGCCAGCAGCACACGGACAGGGAGAGGGTATGGCTACACCTTC
TRBV5-1	-	TRBJ2-1	many	CASSLGRLEQFF	TGCGCCAGCAGCTTGGGCAGACTAGAGCAGTTCTTC
TRBV3-1	-	TRBJ2-2	-	CASSPGRDTGELFF	TGTGCCAGCAGCCCGGGACGGGACACCGGGGAGCTGTTTTTT
TRBV20-1	-	TRBJ2-3	many	CSARADTQYF	TGCAGTGCTAGGGCAGATACGCAGTATTTT
TRBV13	-	TRBJ2-7	-	CASSLGYYEQYF	TGTGCCAGCAGCTTAGGGTATTACGAGCAGTACTTC
TRBV11-1	-	TRBJ2-7	-	CASSPTYSGDEQYF	TGTGCCAGCAGCCCCACGTATAGTGGGGACGAGCAGTACTTC
TRBV6-6	-	TRBJ2-1	many	CASSPEGGEDNEQFF	TGTGCCAGCAGCCCAGAGGGTGGCGAGGACAATGAGCAGTTCTTC
TRBV7-2	-	TRBJ1-3	few	CASSLGWNTIYF	TGTGCCAGCTCCCTGGGTTGGAACACCATATATTTT